The rows below give T cell receptor beta chains drawn from one sample of a study of T cells after yellow fever vaccination. In TCRdb, the 5' RACE reads were re-called with MiXCR into one record per CDR3 protein. The table has under 300,000 distinct CDR3 sequences, roughly 13% seen once; the top ten hold about 0.51%. The starting material was CD4+ T cells sorted from PBMCs, obtained 45 days after the yellow fever booster vaccination. These receptors were collected from a man aged 30 to 45 who received the YFV17D yellow fever vaccine. Each CDR3 is given with its conserved first and last residue. D genes are given only for firm matches. A row's size may be missing; if present it is once, few, many or a size class.

. TRBJ1-6 TRBV5-1 few CASSLVGVSSPLHF TGCGCCAGCAGCTTGGTTGGGGTTAGTTCACCCCTCCACTTT
. TRBJ2-1 TRBV5-1 . CASSSNEQFF TGCGCCAGCAGCTCCAATGAGCAGTTCTTC
. TRBJ2-6 TRBV4-2 few CASSQVSGNNVLTF TGTGCCAGCAGCCAAGTGAGTGGAAACAACGTCCTGACTTTC
TRBD1 TRBJ2-7 TRBV5-1 . CASSTGMDEQYF TGCGCCAGCTCGACAGGGATGGACGAGCAGTACTTC
. TRBJ2-3 TRBV4-3 . CASSHLGADTQYF TGCGCCAGCAGCCATTTGGGGGCAGATACGCAGTATTTT
. TRBJ2-1 TRBV4-3 few CASSQDTGRSNEQFF TGCGCCAGCAGCCAAGATACGGGGCGGTCCAATGAGCAGTTCTTC
TRBD2 TRBJ2-2 TRBV9 . CASSSGTSGTGELFF TGTGCCAGCAGCTCCGGGACTAGTGGCACCGGGGAGCTGTTTTTT
TRBD1 TRBJ2-7 TRBV18 . CASSLRDRAGEQYF TGTGCCAGCTCACTCCGGGACAGGGCGGGGGAGCAGTACTTC
TRBD2 TRBJ2-7 TRBV4-1 . CASSQQREGPYEQYF TGCGCCAGCAGCCAACAGCGGGAGGGGCCCTACGAGCAGTACTTC
. TRBJ2-3 TRBV7-9 many CASKFLDGSSDTQYF TGTGCCAGCAAATTTTTAGACGGGAGCTCAGATACGCAGTATTTT
. TRBJ1-1 TRBV18 . CASSPLTLNTEAFF TGTGCCAGCTCACCACTAACACTGAACACTGAAGCTTTCTTT
. TRBJ2-3 TRBV5-1 . CASSLVQYTDTQYF TGCGCCAGCAGCTTGGTACAGTACACAGATACGCAGTATTTT
. TRBJ1-1 TRBV7-2 . CASSLGPEKNTEAFF TGTGCCAGCAGCTTAGGCCCAGAAAAGAACACTGAAGCTTTCTTT
TRBD2 TRBJ2-3 TRBV20-1 . CSAPGLAGGGTDTQYF TGCAGTGCGCCAGGACTAGCGGGAGGGGGCACAGATACGCAGTATTTT
TRBD2 TRBJ2-5 TRBV20-1 . CSARHAGEVSGTQYF TGCAGTGCTAGACACGCGGGAGAGGTTTCTGGGACCCAGTACTTC
. TRBJ2-3 TRBV29-1 many CSVEDWRTDTQYF TGCAGCGTTGAAGATTGGAGGACAGATACGCAGTATTTT
TRBD1 TRBJ2-3 TRBV18 . CASSPQASGQGADTQYF TGTGCCAGCTCACCACAGGCATCGGGACAGGGGGCAGATACGCAGTATTTT
TRBD1 TRBJ2-7 TRBV19 . CASKNRGNDEQYF TGTGCCAGTAAAAACAGGGGGAACGACGAGCAGTACTTC
. TRBJ2-7 TRBV29-1 few CSVGVAGFRDEQYF TGCAGCGTTGGGGTGGCAGGGTTCAGGGACGAGCAGTACTTC
. TRBJ2-7 TRBV5-5 many CASSLDPGSYEQYF TGTGCCAGCAGCTTGGATCCGGGGAGCTACGAGCAGTACTTC
. TRBJ1-1 TRBV3-1 . CASSQWRMNTEAFF TGTGCCAGCAGCCAATGGCGGATGAACACTGAAGCTTTCTTT
. TRBJ2-1 TRBV20-1 few CSAASGNSNEQFF TGCAGTGCTGCTTCAGGGAATAGCAATGAGCAGTTCTTC
TRBD2 TRBJ2-1 TRBV20-1 . CSATLAGVGNEQFF TGCAGTGCTACCCTAGCGGGAGTAGGAAATGAGCAGTTCTTC
. TRBJ2-3 TRBV10-2 few CASSVRYTDTQYF TGCGCCAGCAGTGTGCGGTACACAGATACGCAGTATTTT
TRBD2 TRBJ2-1 TRBV7-8 few CASNQRGEHTEQFF TGTGCCAGCAACCAGCGGGGGGAGCACACTGAGCAGTTCTTC
TRBD2 TRBJ2-1 TRBV5-5 many CASSLLREIGQFF TGTGCCAGCAGCTTGTTGCGGGAGATCGGGCAGTTCTTC
. TRBJ1-2 TRBV7-2 . CASHSPSGGYTF TGTGCCAGCCACTCCCCCTCCGGGGGCTACACCTTC
. TRBJ2-7 TRBV5-1 many CASSLAAGTYEQYF TGCGCCAGCAGCTTGGCGGCAGGGACCTACGAGCAGTACTTC
. TRBJ2-1 TRBV6-6 few CASSNLGDNEQFF TGTGCCAGCAGCAACCTGGGTGACAATGAGCAGTTCTTC
TRBD1 TRBJ2-4 TRBV29-1 few CSVGSGGDIQYF TGCAGCGTTGGGTCAGGGGGAGACATTCAGTACTTC
. TRBJ2-7 TRBV29-1 many CSVARAEEQYF TGCAGCGTTGCTAGAGCGGAAGAGCAGTACTTC
. TRBJ2-5 TRBV12-3/TRBV12-4 . CASSLKGSETQNF TGTGCCAGCAGTTTAAAGGGATCAGAGACCCAGAACTTC
. TRBJ1-2 TRBV28 . CASSFGTIGYTF TGTGCCAGCAGTTTCGGGACTATTGGCTACACCTTC
. TRBJ1-4 TRBV5-1 few CASSATAINEKLFF TGCGCCAGCAGCGCGACAGCCATAAATGAAAAACTGTTTTTT
. TRBJ2-3 TRBV2 . CASIPGLRTDTQYF TGTGCCAGCATCCCGGGACTTCGCACAGATACGCAGTATTTT
TRBD1 TRBJ2-6 TRBV14 . CASSQNSGQGLGANVLTF TGTGCCAGCAGCCAAAATTCGGGACAGGGGTTAGGGGCCAACGTCCTGACTTTC
. TRBJ2-7 TRBV12-3/TRBV12-4 few CASSLVGAEQYF TGTGCCAGCAGTTTAGTGGGGGCCGAGCAGTACTTC
TRBD1 TRBJ2-6 TRBV7-8 few CASSFPLTGDSGANVLTF TGTGCCAGCAGCTTTCCTCTTACAGGGGACTCTGGGGCCAACGTCCTGACTTTC
. TRBJ2-1 TRBV20-1 . CSAAGLVHNEQFF TGCAGTGCCGCGGGACTCGTACACAATGAGCAGTTCTTC
. TRBJ2-7 TRBV9 many CASSVSPGPYEQYF TGTGCCAGCAGCGTCTCGCCAGGACCCTACGAGCAGTACTTC
. TRBJ2-1 TRBV29-1 few CSVGTFEQFF TGCAGCGTGGGGACATTTGAGCAGTTCTTC
TRBD1 TRBJ1-2 TRBV6-1 few CASRDRGKGYGYTF TGTGCCAGTCGAGACAGGGGAAAAGGCTATGGCTACACCTTC
. TRBJ2-1 TRBV7-2 . CASSPAASSYNEQFF TGTGCCAGCAGCCCAGCTGCCAGCTCCTACAATGAGCAGTTCTTC
. TRBJ2-2 TRBV5-1 few CASSITTGELFF TGCGCCAGCAGCATAACCACCGGGGAGCTGTTTTTT
TRBD2 TRBJ2-7 TRBV18 many CASSPRGAGGPDEQYF TGTGCCAGCTCACCGAGGGGAGCGGGAGGGCCCGACGAGCAGTACTTC
. TRBJ1-1 TRBV2 few CASRAQMSSTEAFF TGTGCCAGCAGGGCTCAGATGTCCTCCACTGAAGCTTTCTTT
TRBD1 TRBJ2-7 TRBV28 . CASKGQDYYEQYF TGTGCCAGTAAGGGACAGGATTACTACGAGCAGTACTTC
TRBD1 TRBJ1-2 TRBV29-1 . CSVIDRGLGYTF TGCAGCGTTATCGACAGGGGGCTTGGCTACACCTTC
TRBD2 TRBJ2-3 TRBV30 few CAWRYKASGSLDTQYF TGTGCCTGGAGATATAAAGCTAGCGGGAGCTTAGATACGCAGTATTTT
TRBD2 TRBJ2-1 TRBV4-3 few CASSQEPSGKGEQFF TGCGCCAGCAGCCAAGAGCCTAGCGGGAAGGGTGAGCAGTTCTTC
TRBD2 TRBJ2-1 TRBV6-2/TRBV6-3 few CASRQDPSGSLFF TGTGCCAGCAGGCAAGACCCTAGCGGGAGTCTGTTCTTC
TRBD1 TRBJ2-4 TRBV5-1 . CASCRDRGDIQYF TGCGCCAGCTGCCGGGACAGGGGTGACATTCAGTACTTC
. TRBJ2-3 TRBV21-1 . CASKDSTNRDTQYF TGTGCCAGCAAGGACAGCACCAACAGGGATACGCAGTATTTT
. TRBJ1-2 TRBV20-1 many CSARDIRTAPPYGYTF TGCAGTGCTAGAGATATCCGGACAGCCCCTCCCTATGGCTACACCTTC
. TRBJ2-7 TRBV28 many CASASGMGEQYF TGTGCCAGCGCCTCGGGCATGGGGGAGCAGTACTTC
. TRBJ1-4 TRBV6-1 . CASSAGIRGFATNEKLFF TGTGCCAGCAGTGCCGGGATTCGGGGGTTTGCAACTAATGAAAAACTGTTTTTT
. TRBJ2-7 TRBV6-5 . CASSRDRFYEQYF TGTGCCAGCAGCCGGGACCGATTCTACGAGCAGTACTTC
. TRBJ1-1 TRBV6-2/TRBV6-3 . CASSSGRENTEAFF TGTGCCAGCAGTTCGGGGCGAGAGAACACTGAAGCTTTCTTT
TRBD2 TRBJ2-1 TRBV6-5 few CASSRSSGSNEQFF TGTGCCAGCAGTAGGTCTAGCGGGAGCAATGAGCAGTTCTTC
. TRBJ1-2 TRBV20-1 . CSARDRQAINYGYTF TGCAGTGCTAGAGATCGGCAGGCGATTAACTATGGCTACACCTTC